One T cell receptor (beta chain) is described in this entry. Its antigen is as yet unknown. Spiking each PCR with synthetic TCR analog templates was performed. Libraries were prepared by immunoSEQ multiplex PCR; TCRdb keeps only in-frame clonotypes and omits some of them. The sample contains 70,000 or so clones, less than 90% of which appear only once. The sample originates from a study of PD-L1 blockade in urothelial cancer. Overall study: Investigators checked blood 3 weeks (second dose) and 6 weeks after treatment start. Study-level points and caveats: Better survival was predicted by below-median pretreatment blood TCR clonality.

Germline CDR1 and CDR2: GTSNPN and SVGIG (reference sequence). CDR3 length: 12 amino acids. V lost 5 bases and J 3 bases, leaving 11 bases between the germline ends. This receptor was taken from a man between 65 and 85 years old with urothelial cancer. The sequences come from PBMCs, collected around atezolizumab (anti-PD-L1) treatment. The chain uses TRBV30 and TRBJ2-7; D possibly corresponds to TRBD1 (6 bases). The CDR3 sequence is CAWGIRGYEQYF. CDR3 nucleotide sequence: TGTGCCTGGGGTATCAGGGGCTACGAGCAGTACTTC. Filled out from reference TRBV30 and TRBJ2-7, the complete variable domain reads SQTIHQWPATLVQPVGSPLSLECTVEGTSNPNLYWYRQAAGRGLQLLFYSVGIGQISSEVPQNLSASRPQDRQFILSSKKLLLSDSGFYLCAWGIRGYEQYFGPGTRLTVT.